The sequence of this T cell receptor beta chain was determined in a study of T cells in Graves' hyperthyroidism and ophthalmopathy. The investigators amplified TCR beta CDR3 regions from RNA transcripts. HTBI primers were the set used in a first-round RT-PCR of the TCR CDR3. A single record per CDR3 protein comes from TCRdb applying MiXCR to the multiplex PCR reads. The sample holds about 560,000 distinct CDR3 sequences, over 15% seen once. This clonotype was detected ten times or more. Germline lookup yields CDR1 DFQATT and CDR2 SNEGSKA (reference sequence). The CDR3 is made up of 16 amino acids. V was shortened by 0 bases and J by 4 bases, with 16 bases between the two germline ends.

Sequencing used blood. The receptor was derived from a woman between 18 and 29 years old with Graves' hyperthyroidism. V gene TRBV20-1 combines with J gene TRBJ1-5, with TRBD1 as a possible D gene (5 bases). Here the CDR3 reads CSARDLIGGTNQPQHF. The CDR3 DNA is TGCAGTGCTAGAGACCTAATAGGTGGGACGAATCAGCCCCAGCATTTT.